Each of the 28 T cell receptor beta chains below was sequenced from the same sample in a study of T cell clonotyping in hematopoietic cell transplantation. The data were produced by immunoSEQ multiplex PCR, yet TCRdb's version contains in-frame clones alone and is incomplete. Here the sample spans 15,000 to 20,000 clones, about 90% being singletons. Sequenced sample: peripheral blood mononuclear cells. These receptors were taken from a man in his forties or fifties in good health. Some clones in this sample may be carry-over from other donors' samples.

This sequence joins TRBV7-2 and TRBJ1-2; no firm D call. V was clipped by 4 bases and J by 3 bases, with 12 bases between them. The CDR3 has 14 residues. From germline, CDR1 is SGHTA and CDR2 FQGNSA. CDR3 amino acids: CASSSAALDYGYTF. The CDR3 nucleotides read TGTGCCAGCAGCTCGGCAGCGCTTGACTATGGCTACACCTTC.

This chain connects TRBV25-1 to TRBJ2-1; TRBD1 or TRBD2 may be the D gene (5 bases each). CDR3 size: 14 residues. In germline, CDR1 is MGHDK, CDR2 SYGVNS. V lost 4 bases and J 5 bases, leaving 12 bases between the germline ends. CDR3 protein: CASSVPGTNNEQFF. CDR3 nucleotide sequence: TGTGCCAGCAGTGTACCCGGGACCAACAATGAGCAGTTCTTC.

V usage is TRBV7-3 and J usage is TRBJ2-3, with TRBD1 as a possible D gene (6 bases). This CDR3 contains 17 residues. Per germline, CDR1 SGHTA and CDR2 FQGTGA. The V gene lost 0 bases and the J gene lost 2 bases, with 15 bases spanning the gap. This chain's CDR3 is CASSLTLKGDSTDTQYF. In DNA form, the CDR3 reads TGTGCCAGCAGCTTAACGTTAAAGGGGGATTCCACAGATACGCAGTATTTT.

The rearrangement joins TRBV30 to TRBJ1-1; no clear D gene. V gave up 5 bases and J gave up 0 bases, with 4 bases separating them. The CDR3 loop spans 11 amino acids. The germline V gene has CDR1 GTSNPN and CDR2 SVGIG (reference sequence). DNA of the CDR3: TGTGCCTGGTACCTGAACACTGAAGCTTTCTTT. This gives the protein CAWYLNTEAFF. Full variable domain (missing parts from reference TRBV30 and TRBJ1-1): SQTIHQWPATLVQPVGSPLSLECTVEGTSNPNLYWYRQAAGRGLQLLFYSVGIGQISSEVPQNLSASRPQDRQFILSSKKLLLSDSGFYLCAWYLNTEAFFGQGTRLTVV.

The chain has TRBV30 and TRBJ2-2; D is uncertain. CDR3 length equals 14 residues. CDR1 GTSNPN and CDR2 SVGIG come from the germline V gene (reference sequence). With 0 bases removed from V and 1 base from J, the gap between germline ends came to 6 bases. CDR3 DNA sequence: TGTGCCTGGAGTGTTACTCGGAACACCGGGGAGCTGTTTTTT. Translation: CAWSVTRNTGELFF.

The chain carries TRBV29-1 and TRBJ2-1; 9 bases map to TRBD2. CDR1 SQVTM and CDR2 ANQGSEA come from the germline V gene. There are 16 residues in the CDR3. Trimming removed 1 base from V and 0 bases from J; junction bases left unmatched: 4. CDR3 nucleotide sequence: TGCAGCGTTGAAGGGACTAGCGAGATCTCCTACAATGAGCAGTTCTTC. It is translated as CSVEGTSEISYNEQFF.

The chain couples TRBV28 to TRBJ2-3; tentative D call: TRBD1 (6 bases). V shed 6 bases and J shed 1 base, with 17 bases lying between them. CDR3 length equals 16 residues. From germline, CDR1 is MDHEN and CDR2 SYDVKM. The CDR3 nucleotides read TGTGCCAGCAGGAACCTCCGGGACACCCGCACAGATACGCAGTATTTT. Translated: CASRNLRDTRTDTQYF.

The rearrangement links TRBV4-3 to TRBJ2-2; D gene ambiguous. This CDR3 contains 15 residues. Germline values: CDR1 LGHNA, CDR2 YSLEER. V dropped 1 base and J dropped 2 bases, with 8 bases sitting between them. CDR3 residues: CASSQVWPNTGELFF. CDR3 nucleotide sequence: TGCGCCAGCAGCCAAGTCTGGCCAAACACCGGGGAGCTGTTTTTT.

J is TRBJ1-1 and V is TRBV29-1, with D uncertain. CDR1 is SQVTM, CDR2 ANQGSEA, per germline. The V and J ends lost 7 bases and 1 base respectively, with 4 bases between them. The CDR3 totals 10 residues. The CDR3 nucleotides are TGCAGCGCGCAGAACACTGAAGCTTTCTTT. Translating gives CSAQNTEAFF.

The rearrangement joins TRBV6-6 to TRBJ2-7, with 7 bases that match TRBD1. V lost 4 bases to trimming and J lost 3 bases; unmatched junction nucleotides: 12. The CDR3 is made up of 16 amino acids. Germline V lookup: CDR1 MNHNY, CDR2 SVGAGI (reference sequence). The CDR3 is CASSSDRAENYYEQYF. CDR3 DNA: TGTGCCAGCAGTTCCGACAGGGCCGAGAATTACTACGAGCAGTACTTC.

This rearrangement joins TRBV30 to TRBJ1-1; no firm D call. V was pared by 6 bases and J by 2 bases, with 4 bases between. The germline CDR1 and CDR2 sequences are GTSNPN and SVGIG (reference sequence). The CDR3 contains 10 residues. Here the CDR3 reads CACGNTEAFF. CDR3 DNA sequence: TGTGCCTGTGGTAACACTGAAGCTTTCTTT.

The J gene is TRBJ2-3, the V gene TRBV30; 8 bases map to TRBD2. The CDR3 extends over 16 amino acids. Germline V gene sequence: CDR1 GTSNPN, CDR2 SVGIG (reference sequence). V gave up 0 bases and J gave up 2 bases; unmatched junction bases: 7. The CDR3 DNA reads as TGTGCCTGGAGTGTAGGCGCGGGAGGCCACACAGATACGCAGTATTTT. This encodes CAWSVGAGGHTDTQYF.

V usage is TRBV7-3 and J usage is TRBJ1-1; no clear D. Germline V gene lookup returns CDR1 SGHTA and CDR2 FQGTGA. The CDR3 has 14 amino acids. Trimming removed 2 bases from V and 1 base from J, with 8 bases in between. CDR3 nucleotide sequence: TGTGCCAGCAGCTTAGTCGGCGGGAACACTGAAGCTTTCTTT. Translated, it gives CASSLVGGNTEAFF.

The chain has TRBV18 and TRBJ1-5, with TRBD1 as a possible D gene (6 bases). Trimming took 4 bases from V and 5 from J, leaving 9 bases between them. This CDR3 has 13 residues. Germline CDR1 reads KGHSH; CDR2 reads LQKENI. This chain's CDR3 is CASSQGVDQPQHF. The DNA for the CDR3 is TGTGCCAGCTCACAGGGGGTGGATCAGCCCCAGCATTTT.

The chain couples TRBV5-6 to TRBJ2-1; a weak D match, TRBD2 (6 bases). Germline V lookup: CDR1 SGHDT, CDR2 YYEEEE. The V end lost 6 bases, the J end lost 2 bases, and 15 bases lay between the germline ends. The CDR3 length is 15 residues. CDR3 amino acids: CASTPGDFPYNEQFF. CDR3 DNA sequence: TGTGCCAGCACCCCTGGGGACTTCCCCTACAATGAGCAGTTCTTC.

The chain has TRBV15 and TRBJ2-7; tentatively, D is TRBD1 or TRBD2 (5 bases each). Germline V gives CDR1 LNHNV, CDR2 YYDKDF (reference sequence). Between the trimmed V and J ends, which lost 0 bases and 6 bases, there was a span of 18 bases. This CDR3 is 16 amino acids long. CDR3 protein: CATSRDLGTPAGEQYF. CDR3 bases: TGTGCCACCAGCAGAGATTTGGGGACGCCGGCGGGCGAGCAGTACTTC.

This chain joins TRBV11-2 and TRBJ2-7; D remains unclear. V lost 1 base and J 2 bases, leaving 12 bases between the germline ends. Germline V gives CDR1 SGHAT, CDR2 FQNNGV. This CDR3 has 15 amino acids. CDR3 DNA: TGTGCCAGCAGCTTAGCATTAGCAGCTCCCTACGAGCAGTACTTC. Residues: CASSLALAAPYEQYF.

This clone has only a few counts. The V and J genes are TRBV2 and TRBJ1-1; the D gene is possibly TRBD1 (6 bases). This CDR3 region has 14 residues. Trimming took 5 bases from V and 1 from J, leaving 11 bases between them. Germline values: CDR1 SNHLY, CDR2 FYNNEI. CDR3 sequence (DNA): TGTGCCAGCAGTCCGTCGACAGGGAACACTGAAGCTTTCTTT. Protein sequence: CASSPSTGNTEAFF.

This clone rates as medium-sized. The genes are TRBV4-3 and TRBJ1-2; TRBD1 aligns across 9 bases. V was clipped by 4 bases and J by 1 base; unmatched bases: 4. The CDR3 consists of 15 residues. Germline-derived CDR1 and CDR2 are LGHNA and YSLEER. CDR3 in amino acids: CASSRDRAFNYGYTF. The CDR3 DNA follows: TGCGCCAGCAGCCGGGACAGGGCTTTTAACTATGGCTACACCTTC.

This clone occurred a few times. The chain carries TRBV6-1 and TRBJ1-1; 10 positions agree with TRBD1. Trimming removed 6 bases from V and 7 bases from J; junction bases left unmatched: 8. Germline V gene lookup returns CDR1 MNHNS and CDR2 SASEGT. The CDR3 covers 14 residues. DNA for the CDR3: TGTGCCAGCAGGGGGACAGGGGAAACCAGTGAAGCTTTCTTT. It translates to CASRGTGETSEAFF.

The chain recombines TRBV27 with TRBJ1-5, with a tentative D call TRBD1 (6 bases). The ends were cut back, 8 bases at V and 2 bases at J, with 16 bases in the middle. CDR1 is MNHEY and CDR2 is SMNVEV in the germline V gene (reference sequence). This CDR3 spans 15 amino acids. The CDR3 here is CASGQRGVGNQPQHF. CDR3 nucleotides: TGTGCCAGCGGACAGCGCGGGGTAGGCAATCAGCCCCAGCATTTT.

This clone is a singleton in its sample. The V gene is TRBV19, the J gene TRBJ1-1; 9 bases agree with TRBD1. The CDR3 is made up of 16 amino acids. Germline V gives CDR1 LNHDA, CDR2 SQIVND (reference sequence). V trimming: 7 bases; J trimming: 4 bases; junction bases outside the gene matches: 13. The CDR3 protein is CASIRRDRVRSTEAFF. CDR3 in DNA: TGTGCCAGTATTCGCCGGGACAGGGTAAGGTCCACTGAAGCTTTCTTT.

The chain is built from TRBV6-6 and TRBJ2-7; D call uncertain. Trimming pared 5 bases from V and 7 bases from J, leaving 15 bases between. In germline, CDR1 is MNHNY, CDR2 SVGAGI (reference sequence). This CDR3 comprises 13 residues. DNA of the CDR3: TGTGCCAGCAGTCAGACTCCCTCAATTGAGCAGTACTTC. As protein: CASSQTPSIEQYF.

This clone was picked up one time. V usage is TRBV7-2 and J usage is TRBJ2-3; TRBD1 matches 9 bases. The germline gives CDR1 SGHTA, CDR2 FQGNSA. With V trimmed by 4 bases and J by 2 bases, 4 bases remained unmatched. The CDR3 consists of 15 residues. For the CDR3, the DNA is TGTGCCAGCAGCTCCGGGGACAGGGACACAGATACGCAGTATTTT. Protein: CASSSGDRDTDTQYF.

This chain connects TRBV30 to TRBJ2-7, with D uncertain. The V end lost 2 bases, the J end lost 2 bases, and 4 bases lay between the germline ends. CDR3 length: 11 residues. In germline, CDR1 is GTSNPN, CDR2 SVGIG (reference sequence). CDR3 in amino acids: CAWSITYEQYF. In DNA form, the CDR3 reads TGTGCCTGGAGTATAACCTACGAGCAGTACTTC.

The chain couples TRBV7-2 to TRBJ2-6; D gene uncertain. Germline lookup yields CDR1 SGHTA and CDR2 FQGNSA. The CDR3 runs 15 residues. V shed 5 bases and J shed 4 bases, with 12 bases lying between them. The CDR3 DNA follows: TGTGCCAGCAGCCCAAGGGCTGGGGGGGCCAACGTCCTGACTTTC. Amino acid sequence: CASSPRAGGANVLTF.

The chain has TRBV5-1 and TRBJ1-2; 8 positions match TRBD1. V was pared by 1 base and J by 2 bases, with 4 bases of the junction left unmatched. This CDR3 spans 15 amino acids. From germline, CDR1 is SGHRS and CDR2 YFSETQ. CDR3 DNA sequence: TGCGCCAGCAGCTTGAGGACAGGGAACAACTATGGCTACACCTTC. It codes for CASSLRTGNNYGYTF.

V is TRBV6-6 and J is TRBJ2-1; TRBD2 matches 9 bases. Germline V gene data show CDR1 as MNHNY and CDR2 as SVGAGI (reference sequence). There are 15 residues in the CDR3. J gave up 1 base and V 7 bases, and 5 bases lay outside the gene matches. The CDR3: CASTLAGPSYNEQFF. As DNA, the CDR3 is TGTGCCAGCACCCTAGCGGGACCTTCCTACAATGAGCAGTTCTTC.